Below, 26 T cell receptor beta chains from the same sample are listed, as sequenced in a study of cytomegalovirus exposure and HLA in healthy donors. Here immunoSEQ multiplex PCR was the method, and the copy in TCRdb shows in-frame clones only, minus some. Here the sample spans about 360,000 clones, 86% being singletons. Sequencing was performed on PBMCs. These receptors all come from a woman between 18 and 29 years old in good health and CMV-seronegative.

The rearrangement uses TRBV5-1 and TRBJ2-5; 10 bases are a match to TRBD2. Germline V lookup: CDR1 SGHRS, CDR2 YFSETQ. The V and J ends lost 3 bases and 1 base, in that order; junction bases with no gene match: 6. CDR3 size: 16 residues. The CDR3: CASSSASGGLQETQYF. The CDR3 bases are TGCGCCAGCAGCTCTGCTAGCGGGGGTCTCCAAGAGACCCAGTACTTC.

A word on this clone: The same CDR3 can be traced to other DNA sequences in this sample. The chain is built from TRBV7-9 and TRBJ1-2; a possible D gene is TRBD1 (5 bases). From germline, CDR1 is SEHNR and CDR2 FQNEAQ (reference sequence). V gave up 3 bases and J gave up 6 bases, with 8 bases separating them. CDR3 length: 12 residues. CDR3 region: CASSFGGDGYTF. The CDR3, as DNA: TGTGCCAGCAGCTTCGGGGGTGATGGCTACACCTTC. Using reference TRBV7-9 and TRBJ1-2 for the parts outside the CDR3, the full variable domain is DTGVSQNPRHKITKRGQNVTFRCDPISEHNRLYWYRQTLGQGPEFLTYFQNEAQLEKSRLLSDRFSAERPKGSFSTLEIQRTEQGDSAMYLCASSFGGDGYTFGSGTRLTVV.

The V gene is TRBV5-4, the J gene TRBJ2-7, with TRBD2 matching over 12 bases. V shed 4 bases, J shed 7 bases, and the junction held 12 bases outside the gene matches. The CDR3 extends over 16 amino acids. The germline CDR1 and CDR2 sequences are SGHNT and YYREEE (reference sequence). CDR3 sequence: CASSLSTSGRSREQYF. The CDR3 DNA reads TGTGCCAGCAGCCTCTCTACTAGCGGGAGGTCTCGGGAGCAGTACTTC.

This chain joins TRBV7-8 and TRBJ2-3, with D possibly being TRBD2 (5 bases). The germline V gene has CDR1 SGHVS and CDR2 FQNEAQ. Trimming stripped 4 bases from V and 6 bases from J, with 17 bases between. This CDR3 comprises 15 residues. CDR3 sequence: CASSSTSGGRDTQYF. The CDR3 bases are TGTGCCAGCAGCTCGACTTCAGGAGGCAGGGATACGCAGTATTTT.

J is TRBJ2-5 and V is TRBV27; D is perhaps TRBD2 (5 bases). CDR1 is MNHEY and CDR2 is SMNVEV in the germline V gene (reference sequence). V was shortened by 3 bases and J by 5 bases, with 10 bases between the two germline ends. The CDR3 contains 13 residues. The CDR3 sequence: CASSFSERETQYF. CDR3 bases: TGTGCCAGCAGTTTCTCGGAGCGGGAGACCCAGTACTTC.

This chain uses TRBV7-6 with TRBJ1-2; unclear D gene. Trimming took off 3 bases at V and 8 bases at J, with 10 bases between the two ends. The CDR3 covers 12 residues. Germline CDR1 reads SGHVS; CDR2 reads FNYEAQ. CDR3 DNA: TGTGCCAGCAGCTTCGCGGGAGAGGGCTACACCTTC. It is translated as CASSFAGEGYTF.

The chain recombines TRBV29-1 with TRBJ1-5; tentative D call: TRBD1 (6 bases). This CDR3 has 12 amino acids. Germline CDR1 is SQVTM and CDR2 is ANQGSEA. The V end lost 7 bases, the J end lost 10 bases, and 17 bases lay between the germline ends. CDR3 nucleotide sequence: TGCAGCGCCGGGGACACAGGAGGACCCCAGCATTTT. It is translated as CSAGDTGGPQHF.

V gene TRBV7-7 combines with J gene TRBJ2-5, with 10 positions matching TRBD1. The CDR3 is 17 amino acids. Germline values: CDR1 SSHAT, CDR2 FNYEAQ (reference sequence). V was pared by 5 bases and J by 6 bases, with 15 bases of the junction left unmatched. In DNA form, the CDR3 reads TGTGCCAGCAGCCCTGGGACAGGGGTAGGGGGGCAGAAGACCCAGTACTTC. This codes for CASSPGTGVGGQKTQYF.

The V and J genes are TRBV18 and TRBJ2-3, with 8 bases matching TRBD1. The V segment lost 6 bases and the J segment 2 bases; nucleotides outside the gene matches: 10. The CDR3 runs to 16 residues. The germline CDR1 and CDR2 sequences are KGHSH and LQKENI. Written as DNA, the CDR3 is TGTGCCAGCTCGCACTCCGGGACAGGCTACACAGATACGCAGTATTTT. This codes for CASSHSGTGYTDTQYF.

The chain carries TRBV28 and TRBJ1-5, with TRBD1 matching 10 bases. Germline V gene lookup returns CDR1 MDHEN and CDR2 SYDVKM. V dropped 1 base and J dropped 6; count of bases not matched to a gene: 12. The CDR3 runs 18 residues. The CDR3 nucleotides are TGTGCCAGCAGTTTATTGGGGCGGGGACAGGGGATGAGTCAGCCCCAGCATTTT. This translates into CASSLLGRGQGMSQPQHF.

The chain carries TRBV27 and TRBJ2-7; TRBD1 agrees at 7 bases. The CDR3 has 16 amino acids. With 7 bases clipped from V and 3 bases from J, the junction kept 15 bases outside the gene matches. Per germline, CDR1 MNHEY and CDR2 SMNVEV (reference sequence). CDR3 residues: CASNPSSGTVGYEQYF. The CDR3 region has the DNA TGTGCCAGCAACCCTTCCTCCGGGACAGTGGGCTACGAGCAGTACTTC.

The CDR3 sequence is CASSTSGRSGNTIYF. As DNA, the CDR3 is TGTGCCAGCAGCACTTCGGGTCGCTCTGGAAACACCATATATTTT. The genes are TRBV9 and TRBJ1-3; D gene uncertain. The germline V gene has CDR1 SGDLS and CDR2 YYNGEE. Trimming took 4 bases from V and 0 from J, leaving 11 bases between them. CDR3 length equals 15 residues.

This chain links TRBV6-4 with TRBJ1-6, with D possibly matching TRBD1 (5 bases). This CDR3 spans 15 amino acids. V shed 4 bases and J shed 4 bases, with 11 bases lying between them. Germline V gives CDR1 MRHNA, CDR2 SNTAGT. The chain's CDR3 is CASSVEGSYNSPLHF. Written as DNA, the CDR3 is TGTGCCAGCAGTGTGGAGGGGTCGTATAATTCACCCCTCCACTTT.

This rearrangement joins TRBV6-1 to TRBJ2-3; D perhaps matches TRBD2 (5 bases). Germline values: CDR1 MNHNS, CDR2 SASEGT. V lost 4 bases and J lost 2, with 16 bases in between. The CDR3 extends over 16 amino acids. CDR3 in DNA: TGTGCCAGCAGTGCCGTAAGCGGAACCCACACAGATACGCAGTATTTT. It is translated as CASSAVSGTHTDTQYF.

This chain links TRBV4-1 with TRBJ2-7, with 7 bases that match TRBD2. The V gene's germline CDR1 is MGHRA and CDR2 YSYEKL. The length of the CDR3 is 14 residues. J lost 2 bases, V lost 0 bases, and 1 base had no gene match. DNA of the CDR3: TGCGCCAGCAGCCAAGACGGGGGGACCTACGAGCAGTACTTC. The encoded protein is CASSQDGGTYEQYF.

The chain joins TRBV9 to TRBJ2-6; D is undetermined. The CDR3 covers 17 residues. V shed 0 bases and J shed 0 bases, with 10 bases lying between them. Germline V CDR1 and CDR2: SGDLS, YYNGEE. Written as DNA, the CDR3 is TGTGCCAGCAGCGTAGGTATCAGATACTCTGGGGCCAACGTCCTGACTTTC. Translating gives CASSVGIRYSGANVLTF.

CDR3 in DNA: TGTGCCATCAGCCCTTCACAGGGAGAGGAGGCCGAGCAGTACTTC. Residues: CAISPSQGEEAEQYF. The chain combines TRBV10-3 with TRBJ2-7; D perhaps matches TRBD1 (6 bases). Germline lookup yields CDR1 ENHRY and CDR2 SYGVKD. The CDR3 covers 15 residues. Trimming cost V 6 bases and J 6 bases, with 21 bases left between them.

V and J are TRBV6-5 and TRBJ1-1; possibly TRBD1 for D (5 bases). This CDR3 is 13 amino acids long. Trimming removed 6 bases at V and 0 bases at J, with 8 bases between. Germline V gene lookup returns CDR1 MNHEY and CDR2 SVGAGI. The CDR3 reads CASRTVLNTEAFF. CDR3 DNA sequence: TGTGCCAGCAGGACAGTTCTGAACACTGAAGCTTTCTTT.

The rearrangement links TRBV6-4 to TRBJ2-1, with TRBD2 matching 8 bases. After removal of 0 bases from V and 4 bases from J, the junction contained 2 bases not matched to a gene. The CDR3 is 15 residues long. The germline CDR1 and CDR2 sequences are MRHNA and SNTAGT. This CDR3 is CASSDSSGEYNEQFF. Here the CDR3 DNA reads TGTGCCAGCAGTGACTCTAGCGGGGAGTACAATGAGCAGTTCTTC.

The rearrangement uses TRBV28 and TRBJ1-1; 9 nucleotides line up with TRBD1. CDR1 is MDHEN and CDR2 is SYDVKM in the germline V gene. The V gene end was trimmed by 5 bases and the J gene end by 1 base; junction bases not matched to a gene: 2. CDR3 length equals 14 residues. The DNA for the CDR3 is TGTGCCAGCAGTCAGGGACAGGGGAACACTGAAGCTTTCTTT. Translated, it gives CASSQGQGNTEAFF.

The V and J genes are TRBV7-6 and TRBJ1-6, with D perhaps TRBD1 (6 bases). V was shortened by 1 base and J by 5 bases, with 12 bases between the two germline ends. The CDR3 loop spans 16 amino acids. Germline V lookup: CDR1 SGHVS, CDR2 FNYEAQ. CDR3 in DNA: TGTGCCAGCAGCTTAGGGACAGCGGGAAATAATTCACCCCTCCACTTT. As protein: CASSLGTAGNNSPLHF.

V usage is TRBV6-5 and J usage is TRBJ1-3; TRBD1 agrees at 8 bases. Germline V gene sequence: CDR1 MNHEY, CDR2 SVGAGI. The V and J ends lost 2 bases and 3 bases, in that order; junction bases with no gene match: 6. The CDR3 is 16 amino acids. The CDR3 coding sequence is TGTGCCAGCAGTTACACTGCAGGGGGCAGTGGAAACACCATATATTTT. It encodes CASSYTAGGSGNTIYF.

The V call is TRBV2, the J call TRBJ1-1; 8 bases are shared with TRBD1. The CDR3 has 14 amino acids. The V and J ends lost 7 bases and 3 bases, in that order; junction bases with no gene match: 7. Germline V CDR1 and CDR2: SNHLY, FYNNEI. The DNA for the CDR3 is TGTGCCAGCACCGTCGGACAGGGATACACTGAAGCTTTCTTT. Its protein product is CASTVGQGYTEAFF.

In this sample, this clone turned up a few times. The rearrangement uses TRBV11-2 and TRBJ1-2; D unresolved. The CDR3 is made up of 16 amino acids. V gave up 1 base and J gave up 5 bases, with 17 bases separating them. Per the germline V gene, CDR1 is SGHAT and CDR2 is FQNNGV. The CDR3 region is CASSLGPLQNPYGYTF. CDR3 nucleotide sequence: TGTGCCAGCAGCTTAGGGCCCCTCCAGAACCCATATGGCTACACCTTC.

This clone has just a few counts. The same CDR3 can be traced to other DNA sequences in this sample. V is TRBV2 and J is TRBJ1-5; 7 nucleotides align to TRBD1. The germline CDR1 and CDR2 sequences are SNHLY and FYNNEI. The junction had 3 bases not matched to a gene; V was cut back by 1 base and J by 6 bases. The length of the CDR3 is 14 residues. This chain's CDR3 is CASSEGQGGQPQHF. The CDR3 nucleotides are TGTGCCAGCAGTGAAGGGCAGGGGGGTCAGCCCCAGCATTTT.

The V gene is TRBV5-1, the J gene TRBJ1-2; no definite D call. V was cut by 4 bases and J by 4 bases, with 11 bases left in between. Germline CDR1 is SGHRS and CDR2 is YFSETQ. The CDR3 covers 13 residues. For the CDR3, the DNA is TGCGCCAGCAGCGAACAGCTAACCTATGGCTACACCTTC. This translates into CASSEQLTYGYTF.